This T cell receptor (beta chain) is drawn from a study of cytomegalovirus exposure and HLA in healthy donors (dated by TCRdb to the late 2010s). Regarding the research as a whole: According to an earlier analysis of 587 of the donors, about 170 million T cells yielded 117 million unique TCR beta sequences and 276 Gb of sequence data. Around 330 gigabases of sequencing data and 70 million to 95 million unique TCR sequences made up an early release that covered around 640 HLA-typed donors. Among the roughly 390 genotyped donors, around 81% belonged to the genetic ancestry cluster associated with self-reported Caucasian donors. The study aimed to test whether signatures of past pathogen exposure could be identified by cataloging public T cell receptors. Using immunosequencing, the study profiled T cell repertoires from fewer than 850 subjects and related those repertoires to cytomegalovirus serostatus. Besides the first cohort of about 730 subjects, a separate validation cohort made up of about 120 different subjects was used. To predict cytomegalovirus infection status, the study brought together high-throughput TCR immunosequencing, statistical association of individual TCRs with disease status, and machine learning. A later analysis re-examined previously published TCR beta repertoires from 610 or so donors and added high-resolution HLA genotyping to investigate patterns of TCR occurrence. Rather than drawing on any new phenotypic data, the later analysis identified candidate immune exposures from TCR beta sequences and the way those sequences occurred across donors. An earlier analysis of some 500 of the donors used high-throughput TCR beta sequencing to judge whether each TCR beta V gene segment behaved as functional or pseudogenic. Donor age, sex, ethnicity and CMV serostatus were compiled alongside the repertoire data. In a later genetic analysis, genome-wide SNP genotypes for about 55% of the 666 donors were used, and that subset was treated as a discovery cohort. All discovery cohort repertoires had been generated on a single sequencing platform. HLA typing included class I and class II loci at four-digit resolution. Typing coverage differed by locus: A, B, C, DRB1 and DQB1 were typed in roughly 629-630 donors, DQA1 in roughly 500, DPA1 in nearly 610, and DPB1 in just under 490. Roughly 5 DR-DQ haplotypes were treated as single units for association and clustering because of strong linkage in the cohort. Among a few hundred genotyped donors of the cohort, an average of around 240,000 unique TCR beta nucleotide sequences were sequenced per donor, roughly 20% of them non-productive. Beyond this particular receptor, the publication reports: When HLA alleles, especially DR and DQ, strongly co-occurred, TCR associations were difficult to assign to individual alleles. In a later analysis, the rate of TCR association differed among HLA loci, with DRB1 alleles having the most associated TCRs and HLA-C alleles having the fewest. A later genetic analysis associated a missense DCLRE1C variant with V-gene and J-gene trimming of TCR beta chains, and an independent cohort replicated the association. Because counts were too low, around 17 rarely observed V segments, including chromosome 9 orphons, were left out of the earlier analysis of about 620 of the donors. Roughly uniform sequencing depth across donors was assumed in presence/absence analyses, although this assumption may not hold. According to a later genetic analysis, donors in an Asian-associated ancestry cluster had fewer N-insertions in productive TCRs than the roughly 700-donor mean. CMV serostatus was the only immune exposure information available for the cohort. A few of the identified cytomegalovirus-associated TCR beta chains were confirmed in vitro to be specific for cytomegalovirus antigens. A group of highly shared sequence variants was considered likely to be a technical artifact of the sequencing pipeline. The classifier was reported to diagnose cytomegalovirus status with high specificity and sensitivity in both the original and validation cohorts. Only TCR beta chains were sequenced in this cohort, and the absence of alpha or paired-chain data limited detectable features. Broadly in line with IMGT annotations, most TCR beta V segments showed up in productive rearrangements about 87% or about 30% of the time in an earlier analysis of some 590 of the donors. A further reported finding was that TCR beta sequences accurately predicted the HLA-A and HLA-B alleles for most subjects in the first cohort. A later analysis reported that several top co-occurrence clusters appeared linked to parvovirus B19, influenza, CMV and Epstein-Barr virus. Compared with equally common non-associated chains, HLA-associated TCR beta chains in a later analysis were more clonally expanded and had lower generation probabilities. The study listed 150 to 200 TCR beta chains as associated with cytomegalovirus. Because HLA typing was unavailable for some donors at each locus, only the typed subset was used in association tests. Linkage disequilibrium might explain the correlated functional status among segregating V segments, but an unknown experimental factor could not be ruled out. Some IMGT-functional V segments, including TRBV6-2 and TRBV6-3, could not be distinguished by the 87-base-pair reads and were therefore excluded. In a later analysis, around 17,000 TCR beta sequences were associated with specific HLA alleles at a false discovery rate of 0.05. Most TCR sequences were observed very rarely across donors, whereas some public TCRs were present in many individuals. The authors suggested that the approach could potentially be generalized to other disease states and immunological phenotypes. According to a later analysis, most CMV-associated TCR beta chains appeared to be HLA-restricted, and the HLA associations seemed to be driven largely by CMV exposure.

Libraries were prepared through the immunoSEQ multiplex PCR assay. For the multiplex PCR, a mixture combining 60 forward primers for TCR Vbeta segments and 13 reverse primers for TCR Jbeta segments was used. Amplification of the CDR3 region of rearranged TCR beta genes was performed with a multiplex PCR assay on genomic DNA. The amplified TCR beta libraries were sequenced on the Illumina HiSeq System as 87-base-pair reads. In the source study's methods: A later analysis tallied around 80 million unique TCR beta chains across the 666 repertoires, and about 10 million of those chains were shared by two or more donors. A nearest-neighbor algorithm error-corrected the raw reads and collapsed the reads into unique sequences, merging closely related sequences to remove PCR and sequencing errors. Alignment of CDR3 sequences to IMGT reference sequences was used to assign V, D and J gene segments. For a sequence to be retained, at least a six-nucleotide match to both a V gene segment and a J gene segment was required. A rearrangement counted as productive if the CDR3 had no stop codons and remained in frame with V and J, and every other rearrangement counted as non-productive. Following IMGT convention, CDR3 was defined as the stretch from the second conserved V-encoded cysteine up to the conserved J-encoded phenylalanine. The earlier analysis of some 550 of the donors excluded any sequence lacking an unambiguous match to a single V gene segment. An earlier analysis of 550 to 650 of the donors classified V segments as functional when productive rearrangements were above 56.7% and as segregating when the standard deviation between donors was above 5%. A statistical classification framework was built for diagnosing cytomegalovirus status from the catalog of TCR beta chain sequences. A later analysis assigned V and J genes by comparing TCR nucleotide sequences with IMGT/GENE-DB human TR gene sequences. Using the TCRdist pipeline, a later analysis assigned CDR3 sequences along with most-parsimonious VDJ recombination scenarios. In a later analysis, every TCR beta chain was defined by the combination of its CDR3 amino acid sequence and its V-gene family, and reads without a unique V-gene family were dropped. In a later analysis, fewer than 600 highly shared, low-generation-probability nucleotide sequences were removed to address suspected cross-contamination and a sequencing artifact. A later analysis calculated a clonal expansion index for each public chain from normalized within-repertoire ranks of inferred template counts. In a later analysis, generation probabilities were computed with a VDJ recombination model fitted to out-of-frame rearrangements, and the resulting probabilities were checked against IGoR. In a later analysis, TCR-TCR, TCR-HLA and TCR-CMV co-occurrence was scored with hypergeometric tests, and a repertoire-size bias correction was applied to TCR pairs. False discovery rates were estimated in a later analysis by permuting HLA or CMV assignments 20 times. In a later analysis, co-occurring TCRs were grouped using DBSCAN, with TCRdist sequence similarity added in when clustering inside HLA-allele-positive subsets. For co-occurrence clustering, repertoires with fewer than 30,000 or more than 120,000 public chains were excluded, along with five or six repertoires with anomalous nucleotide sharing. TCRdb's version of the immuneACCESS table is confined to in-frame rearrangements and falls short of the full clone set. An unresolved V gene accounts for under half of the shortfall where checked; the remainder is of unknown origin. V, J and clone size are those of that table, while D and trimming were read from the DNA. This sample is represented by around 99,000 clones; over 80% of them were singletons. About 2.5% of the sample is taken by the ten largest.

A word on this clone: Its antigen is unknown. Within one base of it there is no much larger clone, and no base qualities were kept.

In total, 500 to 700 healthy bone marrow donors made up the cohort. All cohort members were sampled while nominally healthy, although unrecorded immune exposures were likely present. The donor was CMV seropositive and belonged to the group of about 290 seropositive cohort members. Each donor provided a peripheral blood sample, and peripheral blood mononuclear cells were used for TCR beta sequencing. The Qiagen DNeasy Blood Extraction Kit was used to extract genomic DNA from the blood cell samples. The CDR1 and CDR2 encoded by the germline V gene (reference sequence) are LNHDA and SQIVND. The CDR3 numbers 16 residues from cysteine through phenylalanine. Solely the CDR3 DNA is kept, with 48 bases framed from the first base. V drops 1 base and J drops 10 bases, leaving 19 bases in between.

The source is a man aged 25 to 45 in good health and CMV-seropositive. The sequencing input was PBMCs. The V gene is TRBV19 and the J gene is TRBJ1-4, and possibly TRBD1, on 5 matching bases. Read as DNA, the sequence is TGTGCCAGTAGTATAGTAGGGGCCCAGAGGTTGCGAAAACTGTTTTTT. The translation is CASSIVGAQRLRKLFF.